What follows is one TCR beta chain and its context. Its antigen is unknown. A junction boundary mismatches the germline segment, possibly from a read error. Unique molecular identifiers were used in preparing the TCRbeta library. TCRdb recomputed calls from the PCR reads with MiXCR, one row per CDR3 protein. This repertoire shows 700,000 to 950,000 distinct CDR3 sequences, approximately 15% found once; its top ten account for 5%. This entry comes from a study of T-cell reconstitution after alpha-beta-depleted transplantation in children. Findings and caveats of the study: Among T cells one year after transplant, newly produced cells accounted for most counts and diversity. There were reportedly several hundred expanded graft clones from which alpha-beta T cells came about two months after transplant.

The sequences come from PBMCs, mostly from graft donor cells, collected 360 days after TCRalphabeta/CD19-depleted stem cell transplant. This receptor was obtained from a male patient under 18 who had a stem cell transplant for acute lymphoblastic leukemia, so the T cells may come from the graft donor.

This chain's CDR3 is CCARSGAGGHTEAFF. The CDR3 DNA sequence: TGCTGTGCTAGGTCGGGGGCGGGCGGCCACACTGAAGCTTTCTTT. V is TRBV20-1 and J is TRBJ1-1; D might be TRBD1 (6 bases). CDR1 and CDR2 from the germline V gene are DFQATT and SNEGSKA (reference sequence). CDR3 length equals 15 residues.